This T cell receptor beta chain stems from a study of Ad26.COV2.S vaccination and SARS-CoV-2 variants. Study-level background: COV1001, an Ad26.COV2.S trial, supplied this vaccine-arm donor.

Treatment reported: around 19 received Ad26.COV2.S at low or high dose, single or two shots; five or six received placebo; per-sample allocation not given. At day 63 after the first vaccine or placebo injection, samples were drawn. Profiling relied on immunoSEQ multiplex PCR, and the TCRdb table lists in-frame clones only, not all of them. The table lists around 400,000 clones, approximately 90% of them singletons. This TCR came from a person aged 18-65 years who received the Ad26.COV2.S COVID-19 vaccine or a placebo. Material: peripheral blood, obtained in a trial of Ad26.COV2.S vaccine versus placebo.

The CDR3 DNA is TGCGCCAGCAGTGAGGACAGGGGGCTAGGTGAAGCTTTCTTT. Translating gives CASSEDRGLGEAFF. J is TRBJ1-1 and V is TRBV10-1; 10 bases are a match to TRBD1. The CDR3 has 14 amino acids. Germline V gene lookup returns CDR1 WNHNN and CDR2 SYGVQD (reference sequence). Trimming at V came to 2 bases and at J to 7 bases, leaving 4 bases not matched to a gene.